Below, 9 T cell receptor beta chains from the same sample are listed, as sequenced in a study of cytomegalovirus exposure and HLA in healthy donors. Sequenced by immunoSEQ multiplex PCR; TCRdb stores in-frame clones only, minus some. The sample includes about 150,000 clones, approximately 86% seen only once; the top ten take under 25%. Source material: PBMCs. These receptors were obtained from a man aged 18 to 29 in good health and CMV-seropositive.

In its sample, this clone was seen a few times. The CDR3 coding sequence is TGTGCCAGCAGGTGGAGGGGGGAGGGAACCCCCTACGAGCAGTACTTC. Translated: CASRWRGEGTPYEQYF. The chain recombines TRBV7-8 with TRBJ2-7, with a tentative D call TRBD2 (7 bases). Per the germline V gene, CDR1 is SGHVS and CDR2 is FQNEAQ. Trimming removed 6 bases at V and 2 bases at J, with 20 bases between. The CDR3 sequence is 16 residues long.

V is TRBV4-1 and J is TRBJ2-3, with 7 bases lining up with TRBD1. The CDR3 extends over 16 amino acids. V lost 0 bases, J lost 2 bases, and 5 bases stayed unmatched. The germline CDR1 and CDR2 sequences are MGHRA and YSYEKL. CDR3 in amino acids: CASSQDPGQTTDTQYF. The DNA of the CDR3 is TGCGCCAGCAGCCAAGATCCGGGACAGACCACAGATACGCAGTATTTT.

This chain connects TRBV6-5 to TRBJ1-1, with D possibly being TRBD1 (6 bases). CDR3 length equals 12 residues. The germline gives CDR1 MNHEY, CDR2 SVGAGI. V shed 5 bases and J shed 5 bases, with 9 bases lying between them. The CDR3 reads CASSLQGTEAFF. The CDR3 nucleotides are TGTGCCAGCAGTCTCCAGGGGACTGAAGCTTTCTTT.

The chain has TRBV2 and TRBJ2-3; the match to TRBD1 covers 12 bases. J gave up 11 bases and V 6 bases, and 15 bases lay outside the gene matches. The CDR3 covers 16 residues. Germline loops: CDR1 SNHLY, CDR2 FYNNEI. The CDR3 loop is CASRAGQGAPRFGQYF. CDR3 nucleotides: TGTGCCAGCAGAGCGGGACAGGGGGCCCCTCGGTTCGGGCAGTATTTT.

This clone was seen a handful of times. The chain couples TRBV27 to TRBJ2-7; no firm D call. The CDR3 length is 9 residues. Per germline, CDR1 MNHEY and CDR2 SMNVEV (reference sequence). CDR3: CAGPGEQYF. As DNA, the CDR3 is TGTGCGGGCCCTGGCGAGCAGTACTTC.

The chain has TRBV7-3 and TRBJ2-5; TRBD2 matches at 11 bases. CDR1 and CDR2 (germline): SGHTA, FQGTGA. This CDR3 has 15 residues. Losses at the gene ends were 4 bases for V and 4 bases for J; bases not matched to a gene: 5. The CDR3 reads CASSSGLAGRETQYF. The CDR3 coding sequence is TGTGCCAGCAGCTCCGGACTAGCGGGTAGAGAGACCCAGTACTTC.

The chain links TRBV21-1 to TRBJ2-7; the DNA was not compared with TRBD1, the D call given in the table. TRBV21-1 is described as a pseudogene. The CDR3 extends over 17 amino acids. CDR3 DNA: TGTGCCAGCATACTCCGGGACAGGGACCTAAATTCCTACGAGCAGTACTTC. Protein: CASILRDRDLNSYEQYF.

This chain connects TRBV29-1 to TRBJ1-1; 11 positions agree with TRBD1. The germline gives CDR1 SQVTM, CDR2 ANQGSEA. After removal of 7 bases from V and 4 bases from J, the junction contained 5 bases not matched to a gene. The CDR3 spans 13 residues. The CDR3, as DNA: TGCAGCGCGGAGGGGACAGGGGGCACTGAAGCTTTCTTT. As protein: CSAEGTGGTEAFF.

This clone showed up just once. The V gene is TRBV6-5, the J gene TRBJ1-2, with TRBD1 as a possible D gene (5 bases). Germline CDR1 reads MNHEY; CDR2 reads SVGAGI. The CDR3 is made up of 15 amino acids. Between the trimmed V and J ends, which lost 3 bases and 4 bases, there was a span of 15 bases. CDR3 loop: CASSYSEAGGYGYTF. CDR3 nucleotides: TGTGCCAGCAGTTATTCGGAGGCGGGGGGCTATGGCTACACCTTC.